A selection of T cell receptor beta chains follows, all from one sample in a study of patients and donors after allogeneic stem cell transplantation. TCRdb reprocessed the RT-PCR reads via MiXCR and lists one record per CDR3 protein. The table lists roughly 140,000 distinct CDR3 sequences, about 36% of them singletons. Sequencing was performed on blood, either unsorted or a sorted T cell fraction (not recorded which). Receptors originate from a human donor who was either an allogeneic HSCT recipient or a stem cell or donor lymphocyte infusion donor (not recorded which). It is not recorded whose cells these are; they may come from a transplant donor. CDR3s include the opening cysteine and the closing phenylalanine or tryptophan. Fields, in order: J gene, clone size, D gene, V gene, CDR3 protein, CDR3 DNA. The D gene is left open where the match is weak. Rows give clone size only sometimes, using once, few, many, or a class for an expanded clone.

j_gene: TRBJ1-6; abundance: few; d_gene: .; v_gene: TRBV6-5; CDR3aa: CASRHRAYNSPLHF; CDR3nt: TGTGCCAGCAGGCACAGGGCCTATAATTCACCCCTCCACTTT
j_gene: TRBJ1-6; abundance: few; d_gene: .; v_gene: TRBV12-3/TRBV12-4; CDR3aa: CASSPQGSPLHF; CDR3nt: TGTGCCAGCAGTCCACAGGGATCACCCCTCCACTTT
j_gene: TRBJ2-5; abundance: .; d_gene: .; v_gene: TRBV9; CDR3aa: CASSAGESGETQYF; CDR3nt: TGTGCCAGCAGCGCGGGGGAATCCGGGGAGACCCAGTACTTC
j_gene: TRBJ1-4; abundance: few; d_gene: .; v_gene: TRBV20-1; CDR3aa: CSAAGTTNEKLFF; CDR3nt: TGCAGTGCCGCAGGGACGACTAATGAAAAACTGTTTTTT
j_gene: TRBJ1-6; abundance: few; d_gene: .; v_gene: TRBV20-1; CDR3aa: CSARSPWRNSPLHF; CDR3nt: TGCAGTGCTAGATCCCCATGGAGGAATTCACCCCTCCACTTT
j_gene: TRBJ1-1; abundance: .; d_gene: .; v_gene: TRBV2; CDR3aa: CASNWQGSNTEAFF; CDR3nt: TGTGCCAGCAACTGGCAGGGTTCCAACACTGAAGCTTTCTTT
j_gene: TRBJ2-5; abundance: .; d_gene: TRBD1; v_gene: TRBV5-1; CDR3aa: CASSYSDRDLGETQYF; CDR3nt: TGCGCCAGCAGCTATTCCGACAGGGACCTTGGAGAGACCCAGTACTTC
j_gene: TRBJ1-2; abundance: .; d_gene: .; v_gene: TRBV9; CDR3aa: CASSAHLDSNYGYTF; CDR3nt: TGTGCCAGCAGCGCTCACCTGGACAGCAACTATGGCTACACCTTC
j_gene: TRBJ2-7; abundance: .; d_gene: TRBD2; v_gene: TRBV11-2; CDR3aa: CASSSQSGASYEQYF; CDR3nt: TGTGCCAGCAGCTCCCAAAGCGGGGCCTCCTACGAGCAGTACTTC
j_gene: TRBJ1-5; abundance: .; d_gene: TRBD1; v_gene: TRBV6-6; CDR3aa: CASRNQGAQPQHF; CDR3nt: TGTGCCAGCAGAAACCAGGGGGCGCAGCCCCAGCATTTT
j_gene: TRBJ2-5; abundance: few; d_gene: TRBD1; v_gene: TRBV24-1; CDR3aa: CATSGDRVATQYF; CDR3nt: TGTGCCACCAGCGGTGACAGGGTGGCGACCCAGTACTTC
j_gene: TRBJ1-1; abundance: few; d_gene: .; v_gene: TRBV5-5; CDR3aa: CASSLLSLTEAFF; CDR3nt: TGTGCCAGCAGCTTGCTTTCGCTCACTGAAGCTTTCTTT
j_gene: TRBJ1-6; abundance: .; d_gene: .; v_gene: TRBV27; CDR3aa: CASINQRGDLHF; CDR3nt: TGTGCCAGCATCAATCAGAGGGGTGACCTCCACTTT
j_gene: TRBJ2-3; abundance: .; d_gene: TRBD2; v_gene: TRBV12-3/TRBV12-4; CDR3aa: CASGLAGGTDTQYF; CDR3nt: TGTGCCAGTGGACTAGCGGGGGGCACAGATACGCAGTATTTT